The clone carrying this T cell receptor (beta chain) was counted a few times. TCRdb re-derived calls from the 5' RACE reads in MiXCR, one entry per CDR3 protein. This table holds roughly 280,000 distinct CDR3 sequences, less than 9.5% found once. The data derive from a study of T-cell memory formation after mild COVID-19. Germline CDR1 reads SNHLY; CDR2 reads FYNNEI. The CDR3 runs to 13 residues. V was pared by 10 bases and J by 7 bases, with 16 bases between. The sample was PBMCs or a T cell subset sorted from them (not recorded which). The clonotype was recovered from a man aged 18 to 35 who had mild COVID-19 (a few samples of this study predate the infection). Cell type and time point are not known. The chain employs TRBV2 and TRBJ1-4; D is unclear. Here the CDR3 DNA reads TGTGCCAAGCAGCAAGGGAGAGGTGAAAAACTGTTTTTT. Its translation is CAKQQGRGEKLFF.